This T cell receptor (beta chain) was sequenced in a study of shared clonotypes between healthy human individuals. CD45RA+ naive and CD45RA-negative memory subsets were separated from CD4+ cells. V lost 2 bases to trimming and J lost 2 bases; unmatched junction nucleotides: 4. The CDR3 spans 14 residues. Germline V gives CDR1 SGHRS, CDR2 YFSETQ. The table came from immunoSEQ multiplex PCR; TCRdb's copy has only in-frame clones and leaves some out. The sample carries over a million clones, 95% to 99% recorded once. Findings of the study overall: Incompleteness in sorted-subset sequencing, despite large depth, was shown by rarefaction. The expectation was that sequencing depth would affect clonotype sharing among donors. A reduction in generation probabilities was seen for non-shared clonotypes relative to those shared by all four donors.

Details on this clone: Its target is unknown.

The clonotype was recovered from a man younger than 40 in good health. The chain recombines TRBV5-1 with TRBJ2-7; 7 nucleotides agree with TRBD1. Sequenced sample: naive CD4+ T cells sorted from blood. Subset specified: CD45RA+ positively selected. The CDR3: CASSFQGDPYEQYF. As DNA, the CDR3 is TGCGCCAGCAGCTTCCAGGGGGACCCCTACGAGCAGTACTTC. Full variable domain (rest looked up from reference TRBV5-1 and TRBJ2-7): KAGVTQTPRYLIKTRGQQVTLSCSPISGHRSVSWYQQTPGQGLQFLFEYFSETQRNKGNFPGRFSGRQFSNSRSEMNVSTLELGDSALYLCASSFQGDPYEQYFGPGTRLTVT.